This is a list of T cell receptor beta chains from one sample in a study of response to subunit inactivated influenza vaccine. TCRdb reprocessed the RT-PCR reads via MiXCR and lists one record per CDR3 protein. The table has about 540,000 distinct CDR3 sequences, less than 25% seen once. The same sample was also used in a study of T cells expressing NK-cell markers.

Source: CD4+ T cells sorted from PBMCs, taken about 12 days after vaccination. The receptors derive from a man aged 50 or older who received an inactivated influenza vaccine. Each CDR3 is given with its conserved first and last residue.

length: 15
V: TRBV28
J: TRBJ2-6
CDR3: CASSLLASGANVLTF

length: 13
V: TRBV12-3/TRBV12-4
J: TRBJ1-1
CDR3: CASSTGTGAEAFF

length: 13
V: TRBV11-2
J: TRBJ2-7
CDR3: CASSAGSSYEQYF

length: 14
V: TRBV10-3
J: TRBJ1-1
CDR3: CAIRTQGMNTEAFF

length: 15
V: TRBV5-1
J: TRBJ1-6
CDR3: CASSASHSYNSPLHF

length: 16
V: TRBV5-5
J: TRBJ2-5
CDR3: CASSLQGGGPWETQYF

length: 15
V: TRBV6-1
J: TRBJ2-2
CDR3: CASKAGGSNTGELFF

length: 19
V: TRBV4-2
J: TRBJ2-2
CDR3: CASSQDPASGFSPTGELFF

length: 17
V: TRBV18
J: TRBJ2-7
CDR3: CASSPPNARGGSYEQYF

length: 14
V: TRBV3-1
J: TRBJ2-7
CDR3: CASSQGTGAYEQYF

length: 16
V: TRBV14
J: TRBJ2-2
CDR3: CASSRWGTMNTGELFF

length: 15
V: TRBV29-1
J: TRBJ2-7
CDR3: CSVDSGRAASYEQYF

length: 16
V: TRBV20-1
J: TRBJ2-5
CDR3: CSARWVSGASQETQYF

length: 15
V: TRBV4-2
J: TRBJ2-3
CDR3: CASSQEGHWSDTQYF

length: 15
V: TRBV5-1
J: TRBJ2-3
CDR3: CASSLGDIVSDTQYF